This T cell receptor (beta chain) was sequenced during a study of blood T cells in healthy people across ages. Study-wide context: Capture via template switching afforded approximately one barcoded beta molecule per two T cells.

General study findings and limits: Any conclusive comparison of naive versus antigen-experienced cells was prevented by using unsorted PBMCs.

A sample-barcoded 5' primer and a J-beta primer mix were used in a second PCR of roughly 7 to 11 cycles. Per sample, CDR3-containing paired-end reads numbered at least 2.5 million. MiXCR, run by TCRdb on the 5' RACE reads, gives a single entry per CDR3 protein. The sample carries 1 million or so distinct CDR3 sequences, under 55% recorded once. There are 16 residues in the CDR3. V lost 4 bases, J lost 0 bases, and 6 bases stayed unmatched. Germline V lookup: CDR1 MNHNS, CDR2 SASEGT. On this clonotype itself: Antigen unknown.

V usage is TRBV6-1 and J usage is TRBJ2-7; 10 nucleotides agree with TRBD2. Sequenced input: blood. This TCR was sampled from a woman aged 55 to 70 in good health. The DNA of the CDR3 is TGTGCCAGCAGTGTAGCGGGAGGCGGGAGCTCCTACGAGCAGTACTTC. It translates to CASSVAGGGSSYEQYF.